Below, 11 T cell receptor beta chains from the same sample are listed, as sequenced in a study of blood T cell repertoires in COVID-19. Generated by immunoSEQ multiplex PCR, the TCRdb table keeps only in-frame clones and is missing some. Here the sample spans about 200,000 clones, around 85% being singletons. The specimen was peripheral blood. Every receptor here comes from a woman in her 70s with COVID-19, enrolled during active disease.

The chain links TRBV20-1 to TRBJ2-5, with D perhaps TRBD1 (5 bases). CDR3 length equals 12 residues. The V gene's germline CDR1 is DFQATT and CDR2 SNEGSKA (reference sequence). The ends were cut back, 3 bases at V and 9 bases at J, with 14 bases in the middle. CDR3: CSASSLGVAQYF. The CDR3 DNA reads TGCAGTGCTAGTAGTCTAGGGGTGGCCCAGTACTTC.

This sequence joins TRBV3-1 (or the pseudogene TRBV3-2) and TRBJ2-3; possible D gene TRBD2, 6 bases. The CDR3 is made up of 18 amino acids. V was pared by 1 base and J by 1 base, with 18 bases between. The germline CDR1 and CDR2 sequences are LGHDT and YNNKEL (reference sequence). CDR3 protein: CASSQGTIAGLRTDTQYF. The CDR3 nucleotides are TGTGCCAGCAGCCAAGGGACCATCGCGGGGTTGCGCACAGATACGCAGTATTTT.

V gene TRBV11-3 combines with J gene TRBJ1-2; 7 nucleotides match TRBD1. Germline trimming cut 1 base from V and 3 bases from J; bases unmatched to any gene: 11. Germline V gene sequence: CDR1 SGHNT, CDR2 YENEEA. This CDR3 comprises 17 residues. The CDR3 DNA reads TGTGCCAGCAGCTTAGTTGGATCAGGGGGAAAGGACTATGGCTACACCTTC. Translation gives CASSLVGSGGKDYGYTF.

The chain employs TRBV3-1 (or the pseudogene TRBV3-2) and TRBJ1-6; a possible D gene is TRBD1 (5 bases). Germline CDR1 and CDR2: LGHDT and YNNKEL (reference sequence). There are 15 residues in the CDR3. V lost 1 base and J lost 7, with 11 bases in between. The CDR3 region is CASSQGGATNSPLHF. As DNA, the CDR3 is TGTGCCAGCAGCCAAGGGGGCGCCACCAATTCACCCCTCCACTTT.

The chain employs TRBV4-1 and TRBJ2-5; D not certain. The V gene's germline CDR1 is MGHRA and CDR2 YSYEKL. The CDR3 extends over 13 amino acids. Trimming removed 4 bases from V and 5 bases from J, with 11 bases in between. CDR3 in amino acids: CASSRLAAETQYF. In DNA, the CDR3 is TGCGCCAGCAGCCGACTTGCGGCCGAGACCCAGTACTTC.

J is TRBJ2-1 and V is TRBV10-2, with D perhaps TRBD1 (5 bases). The CDR3 covers 13 residues. Trimming took off 6 bases at V and 6 bases at J, with 12 bases between the two ends. Germline CDR1 and CDR2: WSHSY and SAAADI. The CDR3 region is CASRERQSNEQFF. CDR3 in DNA: TGCGCCAGCAGGGAGAGACAGTCCAATGAGCAGTTCTTC.

The rearrangement joins TRBV18 to TRBJ1-2; D gene ambiguous. Trimming cost V 3 bases and J 7 bases, with 9 bases left between them. Germline V gene lookup returns CDR1 KGHSH and CDR2 LQKENI. This CDR3 has 12 residues. The CDR3 is CASSPTEGGYTF. The CDR3 nucleotides read TGTGCCAGCTCACCGACCGAGGGTGGCTACACCTTC.

The rearrangement joins TRBV11-2 to TRBJ2-7; no clear D gene. Germline lookup yields CDR1 SGHAT and CDR2 FQNNGV. V lost 5 bases to trimming and J lost 3 bases, with 11 bases between them. This CDR3 is 13 amino acids long. The CDR3 nucleotides read TGTGCCAGCAGCCCACTTGTGGTCTACGAGCAGTACTTC. Its translation is CASSPLVVYEQYF.

A note on this clone: A read error may produce the germline difference seen at one junction end. The V gene is TRBV19, the J gene TRBJ2-1; TRBD1 is a possible D gene (6 bases). Germline V gives CDR1 LNHDA, CDR2 SQIVND (reference sequence). The CDR3 runs to 11 residues. This chain's CDR3 is CASSMTQGKVF. The CDR3 nucleotides are TGTGCCAGTAGTATGACACAGGGTAAGGTCTTC.

The CDR3 nucleotides read TGTGCCAGCAGTTTCCAGACAGGGGTTGAAGCTTTCTTT. Protein product: CASSFQTGVEAFF. The V call is TRBV12-3 or TRBV12-4, the J call TRBJ1-1; the match to TRBD1 covers 8 bases. V trimming: 3 bases; J trimming: 7 bases; junction bases outside the gene matches: 4. The length of the CDR3 is 13 residues.

The chain has TRBV28 and TRBJ1-2, with 8 bases fitting TRBD1. After removal of 2 bases from V and 4 bases from J, the junction contained 9 bases not matched to a gene. Germline CDR1 and CDR2: MDHEN and SYDVKM. The CDR3 length is 16 residues. CDR3 in amino acids: CASSLMDRVEGYGYTF. The CDR3 region has the DNA TGTGCCAGCAGTTTAATGGACAGGGTGGAGGGCTATGGCTACACCTTC.